The next 24 T cell receptor beta chains were all read from a single sample in a study of shared clonotypes between healthy human individuals. Generated by immunoSEQ multiplex PCR, the TCRdb table keeps only in-frame clones and is missing some. The table includes around 200,000 clones, about 68% detected once. Input material: memory CD4+ T cells sorted from blood. Subset here: CD45RA-negative fraction. Receptor source: a man aged 30-40 years in good health.

V usage is TRBV7-9 and J usage is TRBJ2-5, with D unresolved. Trimming shortened V by 5 bases and J by 7 bases, and 17 bases separated the two germline ends. The CDR3 runs 14 residues. Germline CDR1 is SEHNR and CDR2 is FQNEAQ (reference sequence). The CDR3 nucleotides read TGTGCCAGCAGCCCAGACGGCCTTCCGGGGACCCAGTACTTC. This encodes CASSPDGLPGTQYF.

This chain connects TRBV2 to TRBJ2-1; the D is unclear. The germline CDR1 and CDR2 sequences are SNHLY and FYNNEI. Trimming took 7 bases from V and 9 from J, leaving 19 bases between them. This CDR3 has 14 amino acids. This chain's CDR3 is CASNWVVPPGEQFF. The CDR3 coding sequence is TGTGCCAGCAACTGGGTAGTCCCTCCTGGTGAGCAGTTCTTC.

This sequence joins TRBV6-5 and TRBJ2-5; possibly TRBD1 for D (5 bases). Trimming pared 8 bases from V and 2 bases from J, leaving 12 bases between. CDR1 and CDR2 (germline): MNHEY, SVGAGI. CDR3 size: 13 residues. The CDR3 DNA reads as TGTGCCAGCGCCAGGGATAGACAAGAGACCCAGTACTTC. Encoded protein: CASARDRQETQYF.

V usage is TRBV28 and J usage is TRBJ1-1; a possible D gene is TRBD1 (5 bases). Germline V gives CDR1 MDHEN, CDR2 SYDVKM. The V and J ends lost 3 bases and 10 bases respectively, with 9 bases between them. This CDR3 has 11 residues. The CDR3 nucleotides read TGTGCCAGCAGTTTTTCGGGGACAGCTTTCTTT. Residues: CASSFSGTAFF.

This clone came up a few times. The chain links TRBV6-5 to TRBJ1-2, with a tentative D call TRBD1 (5 bases). Germline-derived CDR1 and CDR2 are MNHEY and SVGAGI. The CDR3 is 12 amino acids. V was clipped by 6 bases and J by 4 bases, with 9 bases between them. CDR3 sequence (DNA): TGTGCCAGCAGGGGGGAATTCTATGGCTACACCTTC. It encodes CASRGEFYGYTF.

The chain employs TRBV5-1 and TRBJ2-2; possibly TRBD2 for D (6 bases). Per germline, CDR1 SGHRS and CDR2 YFSETQ. The germline V and J ends were trimmed by 6 bases and 5 bases, with 14 bases remaining between them. CDR3 length: 14 residues. CDR3 nucleotides: TGCGCCAGCACCCCGCTTGGGGGGACCGGGGAGCTGTTTTTT. Protein sequence: CASTPLGGTGELFF.

The V call is TRBV6-1, the J call TRBJ2-1; D remains unclear. The CDR3 is 14 amino acids. Deletions cut 11 bases from V and 3 bases from J, with 17 bases between. CDR1 and CDR2 from the germline V gene are MNHNS and SASEGT. The chain's CDR3 is CASETSRGYNEQFF. The CDR3 DNA is TGTGCCTCAGAGACTTCACGCGGCTACAATGAGCAGTTCTTC.

The rearrangement joins TRBV19 to TRBJ1-5, with D unresolved. CDR1 and CDR2 (germline): LNHDA, SQIVND (reference sequence). This CDR3 comprises 13 residues. Trimming shortened V by 1 base and J by 7 bases, and 8 bases separated the two germline ends. This chain's CDR3 is CASSIGSTQPQHF. The CDR3 nucleotides are TGTGCCAGTAGTATAGGCTCCACCCAGCCCCAGCATTTT.

The CDR3 region is CASSARRWNGNEKLFF. In nucleotides, the CDR3 is TGTGCCAGCAGTGCCCGCAGGTGGAACGGAAATGAAAAACTGTTTTTT. The chain has TRBV25-1 and TRBJ1-4; D call uncertain. CDR3 length: 16 residues. Germline lookup yields CDR1 MGHDK and CDR2 SYGVNS. V dropped 4 bases and J dropped 5 bases, with 17 bases sitting between them.

This chain uses TRBV28 with TRBJ2-1, with 9 bases fitting TRBD1. From germline, CDR1 is MDHEN and CDR2 SYDVKM. The CDR3 length is 17 residues. Losses at the gene ends were 3 bases for V and 8 bases for J; bases not matched to a gene: 14. CDR3 region: CASSFLPGTGRVYEQFF. CDR3 nucleotide sequence: TGTGCCAGCAGTTTTCTCCCCGGGACAGGGCGGGTGTATGAGCAGTTCTTC.

The rearrangement joins TRBV10-3 to TRBJ1-1; D may be TRBD1 (5 bases). The length of the CDR3 is 14 residues. In germline, CDR1 is ENHRY, CDR2 SYGVKD. Trimming shortened V by 0 bases and J by 4 bases, and 9 bases separated the two germline ends. CDR3 sequence reads: CAISESPGFTEAFF. The DNA of the CDR3 is TGTGCCATCAGTGAGTCGCCAGGGTTCACTGAAGCTTTCTTT.

This rearrangement joins TRBV7-2 to TRBJ2-3, with 9 bases identical to TRBD2. This CDR3 is built from 15 residues. V was pared by 7 bases and J by 5 bases, with 10 bases of the junction left unmatched. Germline CDR1 is SGHTA and CDR2 is FQGNSA. The CDR3 region is CASIRGRAEGDTQYF. CDR3 nucleotide sequence: TGTGCCAGCATCCGCGGGAGGGCCGAGGGAGATACGCAGTATTTT.

CDR3 in amino acids: CASNVDRPYGYTF. The CDR3 DNA sequence: TGTGCCAGCAACGTGGACAGACCTTATGGCTACACCTTC. This chain uses TRBV28 with TRBJ1-2, with a weak D call TRBD1 (6 bases). CDR1 MDHEN and CDR2 SYDVKM come from the germline V gene. V lost 7 bases to trimming and J lost 5 bases, with 14 bases between them. The CDR3 is 13 residues long.

The rearrangement links TRBV2 to TRBJ2-4; either TRBD1 or TRBD2 may supply D (5 bases each). Looked up from germline, CDR1 is SNHLY and CDR2 is FYNNEI. The germline V and J ends were trimmed by 6 bases and 3 bases, with 12 bases remaining between them. The CDR3 loop spans 14 amino acids. The DNA of the CDR3 is TGTGCCAGCAGGGGACCGGGGAGCAAAAACATTCAGTACTTC. The encoded protein is CASRGPGSKNIQYF.

CDR3 in amino acids: CASTAGTSVADTQYF. For the CDR3, the DNA is TGTGCCAGCACTGCGGGGACTAGCGTCGCAGATACGCAGTATTTT. V usage is TRBV6-1 and J usage is TRBJ2-3, with TRBD2 matching 10 bases. The V gene end was trimmed by 7 bases and the J gene end by 4 bases; junction bases not matched to a gene: 8. The V gene's germline CDR1 is MNHNS and CDR2 SASEGT. The CDR3 extends over 15 amino acids.

This chain links TRBV30 with TRBJ2-7; perhaps TRBD1 as D (5 bases). With 3 bases removed from V and 2 bases from J, the gap between germline ends came to 11 bases. CDR3 size: 13 residues. Per the germline V gene, CDR1 is GTSNPN and CDR2 is SVGIG (reference sequence). The CDR3: CAWSDGAAYEQYF. For the CDR3, the DNA is TGTGCCTGGAGCGATGGGGCGGCCTACGAGCAGTACTTC.

This clone came up a few times. This sample includes further DNA sequences coding for the same CDR3. V is TRBV7-2 and J is TRBJ2-7; D is ambiguous. Trimming cost V 6 bases and J 2 bases, with 14 bases left between them. The V gene's germline CDR1 is SGHTA and CDR2 FQGNSA. The CDR3 consists of 14 residues. CDR3 DNA: TGTGCCAGCAGTTCCAACAGAGCCGCCTACGAGCAGTACTTC. The encoded protein is CASSSNRAAYEQYF.

V and J are TRBV9 and TRBJ2-1; D may correspond to TRBD1 or TRBD2 (6 bases each). The germline V gene has CDR1 SGDLS and CDR2 YYNGEE. The CDR3 has 15 residues. V lost 0 bases, J lost 4 bases, and 11 bases lay in between. This CDR3 reads CASSVGGATYNEQFF. The CDR3 nucleotides are TGTGCCAGCAGCGTAGGGGGGGCTACGTACAATGAGCAGTTCTTC.

The chain has TRBV18 and TRBJ2-3; TRBD2 matches at 9 bases. V lost 6 bases to trimming and J lost 2 bases; unmatched junction nucleotides: 6. The CDR3 runs 15 residues. Germline CDR1 is KGHSH and CDR2 is LQKENI. This chain's CDR3 is CASSSIAGDTDTQYF. CDR3 DNA sequence: TGTGCCAGCTCTTCGATAGCGGGGGACACAGATACGCAGTATTTT.

The genes are TRBV2 and TRBJ2-7, with D perhaps TRBD2 (5 bases). The V gene lost 2 bases and the J gene lost 1 base, with 12 bases spanning the gap. CDR1 is SNHLY and CDR2 is FYNNEI in the germline V gene. This CDR3 spans 15 amino acids. The CDR3 reads CASSERSRGSYEQYF. The CDR3 DNA follows: TGTGCCAGCAGTGAAAGGAGCCGAGGGTCCTACGAGCAGTACTTC.

The chain has TRBV9 and TRBJ2-3; D is undetermined. Germline CDR1 is SGDLS and CDR2 is YYNGEE. V shed 0 bases and J shed 2 bases, with 7 bases lying between them. The CDR3 sequence is 14 residues long. The CDR3 here is CASSVGPTTDTQYF. The DNA for the CDR3 is TGTGCCAGCAGCGTAGGACCGACCACAGATACGCAGTATTTT.

The chain has TRBV6-1 and TRBJ1-2; TRBD1 is a possible D gene (5 bases). Trimming removed 2 bases at V and 8 bases at J, with 15 bases between. This CDR3 spans 14 amino acids. Germline CDR1 reads MNHNS; CDR2 reads SASEGT. The CDR3 DNA is TGTGCCAGCAGTGAAAGCCTAGGGGTAGGGGGCTACACCTTC. Encoded protein: CASSESLGVGGYTF.

The chain is built from TRBV5-1 and TRBJ1-2; TRBD1 aligns across 9 bases. The trim removed 5 bases at V and 4 bases at J, leaving 9 bases unmatched. The CDR3 consists of 15 residues. Germline CDR1 reads SGHRS; CDR2 reads YFSETQ. This chain's CDR3 is CASRAGTGTAYGYTF. The CDR3 DNA is TGCGCCAGCAGGGCCGGGACAGGGACCGCCTATGGCTACACCTTC.

This clone was observed at least ten times. The chain joins TRBV5-1 to TRBJ2-5, with D hard to call. V was cut by 4 bases and J by 0 bases, with 7 bases left in between. The CDR3 spans 13 residues. The germline CDR1 and CDR2 sequences are SGHRS and YFSETQ. The CDR3 region is CASSLDHQETQYF. CDR3 DNA: TGCGCCAGCAGCCTAGACCACCAAGAGACCCAGTACTTC. Variable domain in full (rest from reference TRBV5-1 and TRBJ2-5): KAGVTQTPRYLIKTRGQQVTLSCSPISGHRSVSWYQQTPGQGLQFLFEYFSETQRNKGNFPGRFSGRQFSNSRSEMNVSTLELGDSALYLCASSLDHQETQYFGPGTRLLVL.